Following are 32 T cell receptor beta chains from one sample sequenced in a study of PD-1 blockade in classical Hodgkin lymphoma. The method was immunoSEQ multiplex PCR; TCRdb's version includes in-frame clones alone and lacks a portion of them. Of approximately 160,000 clones listed, around 73% are singletons. Every patient was affected by relapse after autologous stem cell transplantation, while exposure to brentuximab vedotin was not uniform. The input for sequencing was peripheral blood mononuclear cells (PBMCs), taken before the second cycle of nivolumab. Every receptor here comes from a human donor with classical Hodgkin lymphoma.

Details on this clone: A read error may produce the germline difference seen at one junction end. The rearrangement uses TRBV7-9 and TRBJ2-1, with D unresolved. CDR3 size: 13 residues. Germline V gives CDR1 SEHNR, CDR2 FQNEAQ (reference sequence). The DNA of the CDR3 is TGTGCCATCAGCGAAGGTCCCACAGTTGAGCAGTTCTTC. The encoded protein is CAISEGPTVEQFF.

The chain recombines TRBV4-2 with TRBJ2-7, with D possibly TRBD1 on 5 matching bases. There are 15 residues in the CDR3. V was clipped by 0 bases and J by 2 bases, with 11 bases between them. Germline CDR1 is LGHNA and CDR2 is YNFKEQ. The CDR3: CASSQDPTETYEQYF. CDR3 in DNA: TGTGCCAGCAGCCAAGACCCGACAGAGACCTACGAGCAGTACTTC.

The chain couples TRBV6-5 to TRBJ1-2; a possible D gene is TRBD1 (6 bases). The CDR3 loop spans 13 amino acids. With 2 bases removed from V and 6 bases from J, the gap between germline ends came to 10 bases. Germline-derived CDR1 and CDR2 are MNHEY and SVGAGI. The CDR3 coding sequence is TGTGCCAGCAGTTACCCCCCAGGGGATGGCTACACCTTC. Its translation is CASSYPPGDGYTF.

The V gene is TRBV28, the J gene TRBJ1-5; D ambiguous. Germline values: CDR1 MDHEN, CDR2 SYDVKM. V was pared by 6 bases and J by 2 bases, with 11 bases between. The CDR3 length is 14 residues. The CDR3 DNA sequence: TGTGCCAGCAGAACCCCCGGCGGCAATCAGCCCCAGCATTTT. Its protein product is CASRTPGGNQPQHF.

The genes are TRBV19 and TRBJ1-4, with TRBD1 as a possible D gene (6 bases). Germline CDR1 is LNHDA and CDR2 is SQIVND (reference sequence). Trimming took off 5 bases at V and 0 bases at J, with 13 bases between the two ends. The CDR3 sequence is 16 residues long. CDR3 bases: TGTGCCAGTAGTGGACAGAATTTTGCAACTAATGAAAAACTGTTTTTT. Its protein is CASSGQNFATNEKLFF.

About this clone itself: An end of the junction differs from the germline gene, which may be a read error. The chain employs TRBV10-3 and TRBJ1-2, with 7 bases identical to TRBD1. This CDR3 has 14 amino acids. Germline-derived CDR1 and CDR2 are ENHRY and SYGVKD. In nucleotides, the CDR3 is TGTGCCAGCAGTTACGTGACAGGGATGATTGGCTACACCTTC. This codes for CASSYVTGMIGYTF.

The chain uses TRBV4-2 and TRBJ1-5, with TRBD1 matching over 7 bases. CDR1 is LGHNA, CDR2 YNFKEQ, per germline. V lost 4 bases, J lost 4 bases, and 7 bases stayed unmatched. This CDR3 comprises 15 residues. The CDR3 is CASSLLDRTNQPQHF. In DNA, the CDR3 is TGTGCCAGCAGCCTTCTGGACAGGACTAATCAGCCCCAGCATTTT.

This sequence joins TRBV6-1 and TRBJ1-5, with 7 bases aligning to TRBD1. The V segment lost 7 bases and the J segment 8 bases; nucleotides outside the gene matches: 8. From germline, CDR1 is MNHNS and CDR2 SASEGT. The CDR3 loop spans 13 amino acids. CDR3 DNA: TGTGCCAGCACTAAAAGGGGGCCAGAGCCCCAGCATTTT. Translation: CASTKRGPEPQHF.

The chain employs TRBV15 and TRBJ1-2; D is unclear. Trimming stripped 1 base from V and 4 bases from J, with 10 bases between. Germline CDR1 and CDR2: LNHNV and YYDKDF (reference sequence). The CDR3 has 14 amino acids. The CDR3 protein is CATSRVVESYGYTF. The CDR3 nucleotides are TGTGCCACCAGCAGAGTGGTTGAGAGCTATGGCTACACCTTC.

The chain uses TRBV11-2 and TRBJ1-1, with D perhaps matching TRBD1 (5 bases). The length of the CDR3 is 13 residues. The V gene lost 6 bases and the J gene lost 0 bases, with 8 bases spanning the gap. CDR1 is SGHAT and CDR2 is FQNNGV in the germline V gene. The CDR3 DNA reads as TGTGCCAGCAGTTCGACAGTGAACACTGAAGCTTTCTTT. Its translation: CASSSTVNTEAFF.

The chain joins TRBV2 to TRBJ1-5, with a weak D call TRBD1 (6 bases). The V end lost 7 bases, the J end lost 4 bases, and 14 bases lay between the germline ends. The CDR3 consists of 14 residues. Germline assignment: CDR1 SNHLY and CDR2 FYNNEI. CDR3 nucleotide sequence: TGTGCCAGCAATGGAGGACAGAGAAATCAGCCCCAGCATTTT. As protein: CASNGGQRNQPQHF.

The rearrangement uses TRBV27 and TRBJ2-3; 7 bases are a match to TRBD1. V lost 7 bases and J lost 0; bases outside the gene matches: 4. The length of the CDR3 is 14 residues. CDR1 is MNHEY and CDR2 is SMNVEV in the germline V gene (reference sequence). This CDR3 is CASTRQGSTDTQYF. The CDR3 DNA sequence: TGTGCCAGCACCCGACAGGGTAGCACAGATACGCAGTATTTT.

This rearrangement joins TRBV4-2 to TRBJ2-1, with 9 positions matching TRBD2. Germline CDR1 reads LGHNA; CDR2 reads YNFKEQ. The CDR3 extends over 15 amino acids. The trim removed 6 bases at V and 5 bases at J, leaving 8 bases unmatched. The CDR3 nucleotides are TGTGCCAGCAGTCATAGCGGGGGCCGTGACAATGAGCAGTTCTTC. Translating it yields CASSHSGGRDNEQFF.

This chain uses TRBV29-1 with TRBJ2-7; TRBD2 matches at 11 bases. Trimming removed 3 bases from V and 4 bases from J; junction bases left unmatched: 8. The CDR3 length is 15 residues. The germline gives CDR1 SQVTM, CDR2 ANQGSEA. This CDR3 reads CSVEASSGGRYEQYF. DNA for the CDR3: TGCAGCGTTGAGGCTTCTAGCGGGGGGAGGTACGAGCAGTACTTC.

This sequence joins TRBV9 and TRBJ1-2, with D possibly matching TRBD1 (6 bases). The germline V gene encodes CDR1 SGDLS and CDR2 YYNGEE. The CDR3 is made up of 14 amino acids. Trimming stripped 0 bases from V and 4 bases from J, with 10 bases between. The DNA of the CDR3 is TGTGCCAGCAGCGTAGACAACAGGGCCTATGGCTACACCTTC. The encoded protein is CASSVDNRAYGYTF.

V and J are TRBV19 and TRBJ2-7; the D gene could be TRBD1 or TRBD2 (5 bases each). The germline V and J ends were trimmed by 2 bases and 5 bases, with 7 bases remaining between them. The CDR3 length is 12 residues. Germline CDR1 reads LNHDA; CDR2 reads SQIVND (reference sequence). CDR3 amino acids: CASSIWGNEQYF. CDR3 DNA sequence: TGTGCCAGTAGTATATGGGGGAACGAGCAGTACTTC.

This sequence joins TRBV25-1 and TRBJ1-1; 7 bases are shared with TRBD1. The V gene's germline CDR1 is MGHDK and CDR2 SYGVNS. The J segment lost 5 bases and the V segment lost 7 bases, leaving 10 bases of the junction unmatched. CDR3 length equals 14 residues. The CDR3: CASKPDRAWTEAFF. The CDR3 DNA follows: TGTGCCAGCAAACCCGACAGGGCATGGACTGAAGCTTTCTTT.

V gene TRBV28 combines with J gene TRBJ1-5, with 7 bases lining up with TRBD1. The ends lost 5 bases at V and 7 bases at J; junction bases unmatched: 8. The length of the CDR3 is 14 residues. Germline V gene sequence: CDR1 MDHEN, CDR2 SYDVKM. The CDR3 DNA reads as TGTGCCAGCAGTATAACAGGGGAGAGGCAGCCCCAGCATTTT. Protein product: CASSITGERQPQHF.

This sequence joins TRBV6-5 and TRBJ2-7; 7 bases are a match to TRBD1. CDR1 is MNHEY and CDR2 is SVGAGI in the germline V gene. J lost 0 bases, V lost 2 bases, and 7 bases had no gene match. CDR3 length: 16 residues. The CDR3 DNA reads as TGTGCCAGCAGTTACAGCCCGGACAGGAGCTCCTACGAGCAGTACTTC. The encoded protein is CASSYSPDRSSYEQYF.

The chain joins TRBV6-1 to TRBJ1-5; no definite D call. The germline gives CDR1 MNHNS, CDR2 SASEGT. Trimming took off 1 base at V and 11 bases at J, with 15 bases between the two ends. This CDR3 spans 14 amino acids. The CDR3 protein is CASSEEPPQLAQHF. The DNA of the CDR3 is TGTGCCAGCAGTGAAGAGCCTCCTCAATTGGCCCAGCATTTT.

This clone was picked up a small number of times. J is TRBJ2-7 and V is TRBV13; possible D gene TRBD2, 5 bases. This CDR3 is built from 15 residues. Trimming left V 0 bases short and J 2 bases short, with 11 bases between. The germline CDR1 and CDR2 sequences are PRHDT and FYEKMQ (reference sequence). CDR3 region: CASSLGGGYAYEQYF. The CDR3 DNA sequence: TGTGCCAGCAGCTTAGGGGGCGGGTACGCCTACGAGCAGTACTTC.

This chain uses TRBV19 with TRBJ1-5, with D perhaps TRBD1 (6 bases). The CDR3 length is 15 residues. V dropped 3 bases and J dropped 6 bases, with 15 bases sitting between them. The V gene's germline CDR1 is LNHDA and CDR2 SQIVND (reference sequence). For the CDR3, the DNA is TGTGCCAGTAGTATGGCAGGGGCCGATTTTCAGCCCCAGCATTTT. Translated: CASSMAGADFQPQHF.

This chain links TRBV7-3 with TRBJ1-3; 8 positions match TRBD1. This CDR3 region has 14 residues. Germline V gives CDR1 SGHTA, CDR2 FQGTGA. The V gene end was trimmed by 5 bases and the J gene end by 7 bases; junction bases not matched to a gene: 7. The chain's CDR3 is CASSTRQGRNTIYF. For the CDR3, the DNA is TGTGCCAGCAGCACCAGACAGGGGAGGAACACCATATATTTT.

The V and J genes are TRBV19 and TRBJ2-7; 12 nucleotides match TRBD2. The CDR3 consists of 15 residues. In germline, CDR1 is LNHDA, CDR2 SQIVND (reference sequence). Trimming took 3 bases from V and 2 from J; bases not matched to a gene: 2. DNA for the CDR3: TGTGCCAGTAGTATTCGGACTAGCGGGACCTACGAGCAGTACTTC. Protein: CASSIRTSGTYEQYF.

The rearrangement links TRBV6-6 to TRBJ2-7; TRBD2 might be the D (6 bases). Germline assignment: CDR1 MNHNY and CDR2 SVGAGI (reference sequence). The CDR3 covers 15 residues. Trimming cost V 0 bases and J 2 bases, with 11 bases left between them. The CDR3 bases are TGTGCCAGCAGTTACTCAGCGGGTGGAACCTACGAGCAGTACTTC. Encoded protein: CASSYSAGGTYEQYF.

V usage is TRBV29-1 and J usage is TRBJ1-3; no firm D call. Trimming stripped 3 bases from V and 0 bases from J, with 9 bases between. The CDR3 is made up of 14 amino acids. Looked up from germline, CDR1 is SQVTM and CDR2 is ANQGSEA. The CDR3: CSVEKGFSGNTIYF. The CDR3, as DNA: TGCAGCGTTGAGAAGGGCTTCTCTGGAAACACCATATATTTT.

A remark on this clone: The sample contains more than one DNA sequence encoding this CDR3. J is TRBJ2-5 and V is TRBV11-2; D is undetermined. Germline V lookup: CDR1 SGHAT, CDR2 FQNNGV. The CDR3 runs to 11 residues. Trimming shortened V by 2 bases and J by 5 bases, and 3 bases separated the two germline ends. The CDR3: CASSLTETQYF. Here the CDR3 DNA reads TGTGCCAGCAGCTTAACGGAGACCCAGTACTTC.

A single count supports this clone. V gene TRBV13 combines with J gene TRBJ2-3; D is perhaps TRBD1 (5 bases). Germline V lookup: CDR1 PRHDT, CDR2 FYEKMQ (reference sequence). The V gene lost 3 bases and the J gene lost 3 bases, with 13 bases spanning the gap. This CDR3 contains 15 residues. The CDR3 spells CASSFSGPWTDTQYF. The CDR3 nucleotides are TGTGCCAGCAGCTTCTCAGGGCCCTGGACAGATACGCAGTATTTT.

This clone came up once. The chain is built from TRBV6-5 and TRBJ1-2, with no clear D. CDR1 MNHEY and CDR2 SVGAGI come from the germline V gene. The V gene lost 0 bases and the J gene lost 5 bases, with 16 bases spanning the gap. CDR3 length: 16 residues. The CDR3 here is CASSYSPQPWSYGYTF. DNA for the CDR3: TGTGCCAGCAGTTACTCGCCCCAGCCGTGGAGTTATGGCTACACCTTC.

The V gene is TRBV20-1, the J gene TRBJ1-1; D not resolved. Trimming left V 4 bases short and J 11 bases short, with 14 bases between. Germline CDR1 and CDR2: DFQATT and SNEGSKA (reference sequence). The CDR3 sequence is 11 residues long. In DNA form, the CDR3 reads TGCAGTGCTACAGAGACTGCCGGGGCTTTCTTT. Protein product: CSATETAGAFF.

CDR3 in DNA: TGTGCCAGCTCACCTGCTAGCGGGTACAATGAGCAGTTCTTC. Translated: CASSPASGYNEQFF. V gene TRBV18 combines with J gene TRBJ2-1, with 8 bases matching TRBD2. The trim removed 3 bases at V and 4 bases at J, leaving 2 bases unmatched. Germline CDR1 KGHSH, CDR2 LQKENI. CDR3 size: 14 residues.

The V and J genes are TRBV6-6 and TRBJ1-1, with D unclear. Germline lookup yields CDR1 MNHNY and CDR2 SVGAGI (reference sequence). The CDR3 is 10 amino acids. V shed 0 bases and J shed 11 bases, with 4 bases lying between them. CDR3 loop: CASSYSKAFF. In DNA, the CDR3 is TGTGCCAGCAGTTACTCGAAGGCTTTCTTT.